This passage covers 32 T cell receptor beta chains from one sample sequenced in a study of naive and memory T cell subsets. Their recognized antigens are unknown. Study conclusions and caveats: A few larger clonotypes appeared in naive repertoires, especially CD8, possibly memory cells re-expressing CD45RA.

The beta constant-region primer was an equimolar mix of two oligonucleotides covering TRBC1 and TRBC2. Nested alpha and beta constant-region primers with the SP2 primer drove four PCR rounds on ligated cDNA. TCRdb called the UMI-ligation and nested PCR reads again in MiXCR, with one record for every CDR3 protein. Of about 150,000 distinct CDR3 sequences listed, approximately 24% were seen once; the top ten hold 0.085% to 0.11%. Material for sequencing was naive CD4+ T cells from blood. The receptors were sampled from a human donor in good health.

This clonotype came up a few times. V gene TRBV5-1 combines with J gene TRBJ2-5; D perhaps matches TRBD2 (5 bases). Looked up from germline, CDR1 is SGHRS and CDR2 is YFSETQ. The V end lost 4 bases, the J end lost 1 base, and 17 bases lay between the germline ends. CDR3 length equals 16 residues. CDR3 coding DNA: TGCGCCAGCAGCCCGGGGATGGGAACCGGCCAAGAGACCCAGTACTTC. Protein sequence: CASSPGMGTGQETQYF. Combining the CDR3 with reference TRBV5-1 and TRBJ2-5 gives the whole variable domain KAGVTQTPRYLIKTRGQQVTLSCSPISGHRSVSWYQQTPGQGLQFLFEYFSETQRNKGNFPGRFSGRQFSNSRSEMNVSTLELGDSALYLCASSPGMGTGQETQYFGPGTRLLVL.

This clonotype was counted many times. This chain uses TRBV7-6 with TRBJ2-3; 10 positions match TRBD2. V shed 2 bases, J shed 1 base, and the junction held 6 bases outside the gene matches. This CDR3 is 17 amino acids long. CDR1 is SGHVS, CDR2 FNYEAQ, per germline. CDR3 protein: CASSLSGGTSGTDTQYF. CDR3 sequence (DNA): TGTGCCAGCAGCTTAAGCGGGGGGACTAGCGGCACAGATACGCAGTATTTT.

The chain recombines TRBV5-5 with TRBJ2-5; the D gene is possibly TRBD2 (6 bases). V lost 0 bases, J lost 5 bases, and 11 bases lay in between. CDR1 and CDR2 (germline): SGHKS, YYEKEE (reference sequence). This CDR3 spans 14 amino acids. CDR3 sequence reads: CASSLEGGRETQYF. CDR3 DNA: TGTGCCAGCAGCTTGGAGGGAGGAAGGGAGACCCAGTACTTC.

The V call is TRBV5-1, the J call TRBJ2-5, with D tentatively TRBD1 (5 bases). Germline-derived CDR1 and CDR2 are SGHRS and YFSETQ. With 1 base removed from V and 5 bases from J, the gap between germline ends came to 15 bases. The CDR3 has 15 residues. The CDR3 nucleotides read TGCGCCAGCAGCTTGAGACCGCCCGCAGGGGAGACCCAGTACTTC. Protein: CASSLRPPAGETQYF.

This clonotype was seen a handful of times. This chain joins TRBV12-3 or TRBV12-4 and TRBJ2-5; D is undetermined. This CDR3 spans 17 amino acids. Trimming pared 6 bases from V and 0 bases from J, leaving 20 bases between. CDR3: CASSTPNPGVYQETQYF. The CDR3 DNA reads TGTGCCAGCAGCACTCCAAATCCCGGAGTGTACCAAGAGACCCAGTACTTC.

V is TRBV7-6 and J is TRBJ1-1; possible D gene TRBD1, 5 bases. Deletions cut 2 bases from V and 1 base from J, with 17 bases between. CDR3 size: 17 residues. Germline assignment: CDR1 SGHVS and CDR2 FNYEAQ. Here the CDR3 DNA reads TGTGCCAGCAGCTTATACCAGCACCCGGGACCGAACACTGAAGCTTTCTTT. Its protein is CASSLYQHPGPNTEAFF.

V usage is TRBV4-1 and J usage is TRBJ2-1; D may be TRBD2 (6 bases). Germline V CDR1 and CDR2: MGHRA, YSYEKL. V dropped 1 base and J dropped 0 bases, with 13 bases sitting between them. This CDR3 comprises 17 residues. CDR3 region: CASSQGSSVSSYNEQFF. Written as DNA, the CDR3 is TGCGCCAGCAGCCAAGGATCTAGCGTAAGCTCCTACAATGAGCAGTTCTTC.

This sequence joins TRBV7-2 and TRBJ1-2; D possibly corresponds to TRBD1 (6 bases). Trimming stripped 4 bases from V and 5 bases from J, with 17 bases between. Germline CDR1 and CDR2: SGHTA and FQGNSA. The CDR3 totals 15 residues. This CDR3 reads CASSSYRVPSYGYTF. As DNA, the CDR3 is TGTGCCAGCAGCTCCTACAGGGTTCCCTCGTATGGCTACACCTTC.

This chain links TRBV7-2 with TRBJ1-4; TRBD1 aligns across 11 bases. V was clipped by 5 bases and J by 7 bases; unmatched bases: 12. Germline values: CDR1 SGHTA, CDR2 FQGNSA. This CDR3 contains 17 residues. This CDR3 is CASSQDRGRGWTEKLFF. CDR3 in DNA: TGTGCCAGCAGCCAGGACAGGGGGCGCGGGTGGACTGAAAAACTGTTTTTT. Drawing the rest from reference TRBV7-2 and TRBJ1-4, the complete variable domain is GAGVSQSPSNKVTEKGKDVELRCDPISGHTALYWYRQSLGQGLEFLIYFQGNSAPDKSGLPSDRFSAERTGGSVSTLTIQRTQQEDSAVYLCASSQDRGRGWTEKLFFGSGTQLSVL.

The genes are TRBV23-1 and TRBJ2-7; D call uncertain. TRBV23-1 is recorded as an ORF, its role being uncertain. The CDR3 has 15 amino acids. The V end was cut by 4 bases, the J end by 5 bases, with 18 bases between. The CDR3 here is CASSPNVPGINEQYF. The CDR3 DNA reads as TGCGCCAGCAGTCCAAACGTGCCAGGTATCAACGAGCAGTACTTC.

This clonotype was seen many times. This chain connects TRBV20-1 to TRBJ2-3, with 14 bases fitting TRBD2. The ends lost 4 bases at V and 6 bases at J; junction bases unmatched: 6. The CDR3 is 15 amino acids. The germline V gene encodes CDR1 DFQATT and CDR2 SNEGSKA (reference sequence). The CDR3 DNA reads TGCAGTGCTATAAGACTAGCGGGAGGGCCGGATACGCAGTATTTT. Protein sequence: CSAIRLAGGPDTQYF.

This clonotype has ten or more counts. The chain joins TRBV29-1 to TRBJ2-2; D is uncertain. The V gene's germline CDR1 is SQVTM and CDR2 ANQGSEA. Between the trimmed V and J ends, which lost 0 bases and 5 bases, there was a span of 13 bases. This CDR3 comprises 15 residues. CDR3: CSVEDGVLGTGELFF. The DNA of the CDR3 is TGCAGCGTTGAAGATGGCGTCTTAGGGACCGGGGAGCTGTTTTTT.

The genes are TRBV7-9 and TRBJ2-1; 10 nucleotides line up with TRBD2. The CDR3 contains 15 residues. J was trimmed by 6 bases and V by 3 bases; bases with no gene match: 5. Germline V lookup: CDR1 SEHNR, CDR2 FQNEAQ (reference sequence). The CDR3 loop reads CASSFEREGSNEQFF. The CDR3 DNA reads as TGTGCCAGCAGCTTTGAGCGGGAGGGCAGCAATGAGCAGTTCTTC. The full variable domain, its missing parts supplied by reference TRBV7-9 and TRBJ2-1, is DTGVSQNPRHKITKRGQNVTFRCDPISEHNRLYWYRQTLGQGPEFLTYFQNEAQLEKSRLLSDRFSAERPKGSFSTLEIQRTEQGDSAMYLCASSFEREGSNEQFFGPGTRLTVL.

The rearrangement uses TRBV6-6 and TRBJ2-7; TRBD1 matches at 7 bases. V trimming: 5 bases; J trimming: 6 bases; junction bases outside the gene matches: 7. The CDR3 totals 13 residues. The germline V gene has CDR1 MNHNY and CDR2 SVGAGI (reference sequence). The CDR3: CASSPDRIREQYF. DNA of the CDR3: TGTGCCAGCAGTCCGGACAGGATTCGCGAGCAGTACTTC.

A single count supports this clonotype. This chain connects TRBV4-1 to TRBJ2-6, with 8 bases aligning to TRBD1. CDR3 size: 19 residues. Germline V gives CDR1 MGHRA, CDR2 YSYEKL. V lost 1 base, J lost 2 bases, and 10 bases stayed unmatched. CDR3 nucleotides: TGCGCCAGCAGCCAAGCTACAGGGGGTGGACCTGCTGGGGCCAACGTCCTGACTTTC. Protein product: CASSQATGGGPAGANVLTF.

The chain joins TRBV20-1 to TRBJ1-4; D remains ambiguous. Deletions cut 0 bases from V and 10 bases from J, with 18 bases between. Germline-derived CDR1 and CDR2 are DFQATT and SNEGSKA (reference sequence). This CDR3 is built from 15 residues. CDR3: CSARDTLSRGGKLFF. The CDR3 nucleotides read TGCAGTGCTAGAGATACCCTATCAAGAGGTGGAAAACTGTTTTTT.

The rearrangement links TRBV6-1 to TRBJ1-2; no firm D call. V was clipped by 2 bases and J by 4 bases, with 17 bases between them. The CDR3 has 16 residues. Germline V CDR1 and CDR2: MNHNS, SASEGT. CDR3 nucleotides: TGTGCCAGCAGTGAACCGCCTGTGTCAAGGCTCTATGGCTACACCTTC. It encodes CASSEPPVSRLYGYTF.

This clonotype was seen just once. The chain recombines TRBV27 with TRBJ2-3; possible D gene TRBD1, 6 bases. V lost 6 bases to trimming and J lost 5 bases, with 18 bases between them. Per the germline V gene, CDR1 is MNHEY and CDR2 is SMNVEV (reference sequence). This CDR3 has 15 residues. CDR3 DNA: TGTGCCAGCAGCCCTCCCGCAGGGGTCGTAGATACGCAGTATTTT. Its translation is CASSPPAGVVDTQYF.

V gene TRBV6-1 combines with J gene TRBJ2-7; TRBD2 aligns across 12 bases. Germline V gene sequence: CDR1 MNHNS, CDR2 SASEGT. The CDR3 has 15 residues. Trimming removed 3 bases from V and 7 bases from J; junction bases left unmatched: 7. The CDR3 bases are TGTGCCAGCAGTGATGAGGGACTAGCGGGTTGGGAGCAGTACTTC. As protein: CASSDEGLAGWEQYF.

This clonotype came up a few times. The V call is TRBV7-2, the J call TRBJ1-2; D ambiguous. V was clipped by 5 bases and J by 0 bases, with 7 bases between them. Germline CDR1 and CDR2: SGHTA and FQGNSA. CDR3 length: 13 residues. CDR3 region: CASSASANYGYTF. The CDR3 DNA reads TGTGCCAGCAGCGCCTCCGCTAACTATGGCTACACCTTC.

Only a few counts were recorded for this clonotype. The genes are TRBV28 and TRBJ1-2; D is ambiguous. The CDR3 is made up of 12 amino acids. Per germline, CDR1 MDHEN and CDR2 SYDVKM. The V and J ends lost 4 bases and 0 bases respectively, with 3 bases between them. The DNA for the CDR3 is TGTGCCAGCAGTTCGTCTAACTATGGCTACACCTTC. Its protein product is CASSSSNYGYTF.

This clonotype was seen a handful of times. The CDR3 region is CSALTTGTSGRSRPDTQYF. CDR3 in DNA: TGCAGTGCACTTACAACCGGGACTAGCGGGAGGTCGCGCCCAGATACGCAGTATTTT. The chain employs TRBV20-1 and TRBJ2-3; 15 nucleotides line up with TRBD2. The CDR3 sequence is 19 residues long. The V gene's germline CDR1 is DFQATT and CDR2 SNEGSKA (reference sequence). The trim removed 6 bases at V and 4 bases at J, leaving 17 bases unmatched.

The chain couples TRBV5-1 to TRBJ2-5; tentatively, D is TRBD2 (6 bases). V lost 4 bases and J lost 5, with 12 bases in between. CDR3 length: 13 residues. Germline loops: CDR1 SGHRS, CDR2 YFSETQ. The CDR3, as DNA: TGCGCCAGCAGCCCTATCGGGGGTGAGACCCAGTACTTC. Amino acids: CASSPIGGETQYF.

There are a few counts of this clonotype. The chain's CDR3 is CASSTGQVAETQYF. Written as DNA, the CDR3 is TGCGCCAGCAGCACGGGACAGGTAGCAGAGACCCAGTACTTC. The chain has TRBV5-1 and TRBJ2-5; 8 bases are shared with TRBD1. The CDR3 consists of 14 residues. Losses at the gene ends were 4 bases for V and 4 bases for J; bases not matched to a gene: 6. Per germline, CDR1 SGHRS and CDR2 YFSETQ.

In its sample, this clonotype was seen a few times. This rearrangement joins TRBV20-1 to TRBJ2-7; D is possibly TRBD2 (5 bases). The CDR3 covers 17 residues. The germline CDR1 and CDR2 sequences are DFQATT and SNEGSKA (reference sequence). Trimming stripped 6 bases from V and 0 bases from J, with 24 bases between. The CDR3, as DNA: TGCAGTGCCAGTCCGCCCCCTCGGACTTTGAGCTCCTACGAGCAGTACTTC. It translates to CSASPPPRTLSSYEQYF.

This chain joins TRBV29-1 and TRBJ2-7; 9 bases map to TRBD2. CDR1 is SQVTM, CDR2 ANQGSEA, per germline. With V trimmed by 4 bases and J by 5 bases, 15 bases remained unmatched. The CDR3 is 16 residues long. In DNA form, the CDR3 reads TGCAGCGTTGTAATCCCGGCGGCGGGAGGGATCCACGAGCAGTACTTC. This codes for CSVVIPAAGGIHEQYF.

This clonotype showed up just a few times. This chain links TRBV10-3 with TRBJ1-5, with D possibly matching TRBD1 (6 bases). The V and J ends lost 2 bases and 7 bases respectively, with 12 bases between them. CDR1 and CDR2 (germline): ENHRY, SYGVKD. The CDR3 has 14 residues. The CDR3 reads CAISERAGEQPQHF. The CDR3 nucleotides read TGTGCCATCAGTGAGAGGGCAGGGGAACAGCCCCAGCATTTT.

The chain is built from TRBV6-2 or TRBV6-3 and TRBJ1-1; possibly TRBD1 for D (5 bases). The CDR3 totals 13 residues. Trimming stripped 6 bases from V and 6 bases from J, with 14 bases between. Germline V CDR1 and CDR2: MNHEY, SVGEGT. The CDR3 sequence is CASSRGGTAEAFF. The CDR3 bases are TGTGCCAGCAGCCGTGGGGGGACCGCTGAAGCTTTCTTT.

CDR3 protein: CASTETRNYGYTF. The CDR3 DNA reads TGTGCCAGCACAGAGACACGTAACTATGGCTACACCTTC. The chain employs TRBV28 and TRBJ1-2; D gene uncertain. Trimming shortened V by 7 bases and J by 1 base, and 10 bases separated the two germline ends. CDR1 and CDR2 from the germline V gene are MDHEN and SYDVKM. This CDR3 has 13 amino acids.

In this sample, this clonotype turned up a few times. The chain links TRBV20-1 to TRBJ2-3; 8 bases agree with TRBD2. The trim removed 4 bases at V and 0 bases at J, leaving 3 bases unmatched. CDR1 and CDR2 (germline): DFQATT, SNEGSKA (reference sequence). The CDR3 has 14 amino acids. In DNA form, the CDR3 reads TGCAGTGCTACACCGGGAGGGAGCACAGATACGCAGTATTTT. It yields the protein CSATPGGSTDTQYF.

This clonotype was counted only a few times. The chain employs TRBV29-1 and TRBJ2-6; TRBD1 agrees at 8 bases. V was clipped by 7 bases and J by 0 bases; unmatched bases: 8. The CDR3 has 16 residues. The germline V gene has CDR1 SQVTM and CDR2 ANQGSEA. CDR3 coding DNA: TGCAGCGCTTGGACAGGGCTTAACTCTGGGGCCAACGTCCTGACTTTC. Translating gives CSAWTGLNSGANVLTF.

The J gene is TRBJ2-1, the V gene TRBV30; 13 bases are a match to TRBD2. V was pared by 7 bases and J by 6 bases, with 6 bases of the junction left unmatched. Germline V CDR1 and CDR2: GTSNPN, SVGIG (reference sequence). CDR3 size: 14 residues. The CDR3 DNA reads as TGTGCCTACACTAGCGGGAGGGGGGCCAATGAGCAGTTCTTC. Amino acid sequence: CAYTSGRGANEQFF.